This T cell receptor (beta chain) appears in the sequencing data of a study of CXCR3-negative and CXCR3-positive naive CD8 T cells. Study-wide findings and caveats: Hydrophobicity was higher for TRB CDR3s found in CXCR3-positive naive cells than in CXCR3-negative naive cells.

All TRB cDNA libraries came from 5' RACE performed with UMI labels. From the 5' RACE reads, TCRdb lists one entry per CDR3 protein and no DNA. The sample has approximately 65,000 distinct CDR3 sequences. A word on this clonotype: Antigen specificity is unknown.

Germline values: CDR1 MGHDK, CDR2 SYGVNS. This CDR3 has 16 residues. The origin of this receptor is a human donor in good health. Some clones in this sample may be carry-over from other donors' samples. Sequencing was done on a sample of naive CXCR3+ CD8+ T cells from blood. As for subset: CD45RO-CCR7+CD27+CD95- naive CD8+ T cells expressing CXCR3 (TNR3+). The chain uses TRBV25-1 and TRBJ1-3. CDR3 protein: CASSELEGISGNTIYF.